This T cell receptor (beta chain) derives from a study of patients and donors after allogeneic stem cell transplantation (dated by TCRdb to 2019 to 2021). The protocol used for the library was RT-PCR. Reads for this sample came from a NextSeq 550. TCRdb cleaned the public reads at Q25 with fastp, built clones with MiXCR and kept in-frame beta chains. Merged by CDR3 protein, the rows form single entries marked with the most common genes and DNA. This sample holds some 880,000 distinct CDR3 sequences; 15% to 20% were observed only once. The top ten hold 5% to 7.5% of the sample. This clonotype was counted only a few times. It has no known antigen specificity. The record has no base qualities; no much larger clone is one base away. The germline V gene supplies CDR1 ENHRY and CDR2 SYGVKD. The CDR3 holds 12 amino acids from the cysteine to the phenylalanine. Only the CDR3 DNA is retained, 36 bases long and in frame from the first base. The junction shows trimming of 6 bases on V and 8 bases on J, plus 13 bases between the germline ends.

The chain was built from TRBV10-3 and TRBJ1-2; possibly the D gene is TRBD1, per 5 matching bases. This clonotype was obtained from a human donor who was either an allogeneic HSCT recipient or a stem cell or donor lymphocyte infusion donor (not recorded which). It is not recorded whose cells these are; they may come from a transplant donor. The source material was blood, either unsorted or a sorted T cell fraction (not recorded which). For the CDR3, the sequence is CAISPDNLGYTF. In nucleotide form, the sequence is TGTGCCATCAGCCCGGACAATCTCGGCTACACCTTC.